This TCR beta chain was sequenced for a study of blood T cell repertoires in COVID-19. Study-level information: Samples representing acute and convalescent COVID-19 were sourced from the United States, Italy and Spain. T cells, B-cell-depleted T cells, or PBMCs provided the cDNA or gDNA that served as material.

In the authors' workflow: Counts of nucleated cells, estimated from reference gene primer amplification, were obtained. Assay: immunoSEQ multiplex PCR; the TCRdb copy retains only in-frame clones and omits some. V and J calls and clone size come straight from that table; D and trimming were deduced from the DNA. Of 54,000 or so clones listed, around 86% are singletons. V was clipped by 1 base and J by 3 bases, with 6 bases between them. Germline V gives CDR1 LGHDT, CDR2 YNNKEL (reference sequence). The CDR3 extends over 13 amino acids. The chain has TRBV3-1 (or the pseudogene TRBV3-2) and TRBJ2-5; possible D gene TRBD1, 6 bases. This clonotype was obtained from a woman of 80 years or more with acute or convalescent COVID-19. Source material: peripheral blood. The CDR3: CASSQGTEETQYF. CDR3 coding DNA: TGTGCCAGCAGCCAAGGGACAGAAGAGACCCAGTACTTC.